This TCR beta chain was recovered during a study of blood T cells in healthy people across ages (dated by TCRdb to between 2015 and 2017). Broadly, across the study: In model experiments, template switching captured about one uniquely barcoded TCR beta cDNA molecule for every two T cells. Age-related changes in TCR beta repertoire diversity were measured in the study by deep sequencing normalized with unique cDNA molecular identifiers. To avoid experimental bias, donors of different ages were randomly spread across the sequencing lanes. Using the same blood draw, the study looked at two additional independent replicas of 1 million unique cDNA reads for two donors, one aged 18 to 29 and the other aged 80 or older. The donors were split into four age groups: young (average roughly 15 years), middle-aged (about 40), aged (over 55) and long-lived (roughly 86). The paper as a whole reports these results and caveats: Total diversity estimates from one million sequenced T cells were considered lower bounds and underestimates. Compared with the aged group, the long-lived group had more naive CD4+ T cells, fewer expanded clones and increased TCR diversity, suggesting age selection. The percentage of naive T cells measured by flow cytometry correlated strongly with observed TCR beta diversity. Donor CMV infection status was unknown, potentially confounding age-related changes in expanded clonotypes. Bulk unsorted PBMC profiling prevented conclusive comparison of naive and antigen-experienced compartments. As age increased, observed TCR beta diversity per million T cells dropped in a roughly linear way, and a significant reduction was already evident by age about 36.

Libraries were constructed by 5' RACE. These reads were obtained on an Illumina HiSeq 2500. The second PCR ran for about 6 to 12 cycles and used a J-beta primer mix along with a sample-barcoded 5' primer. Each TCR beta cDNA molecule received a unique molecular identifier from a template-switch 5' adaptor carrying 12 random nucleotides. Each sample yielded at least 3 million CDR3-containing paired-end reads. The Mint cDNA synthesis kit, primed by a TRBC-specific oligonucleotide, was used to synthesize first-strand cDNA from all RNA. After uracil-DNA glycosylase treatment, a first 18-cycle PCR used universal primers M1SS and BC2_uni_R on all cDNA. The authors' pipeline ran thus. For normalization, 1 million high-quality reads were randomly selected from each sample, with every read carrying a distinct molecular identifier. Reads sharing molecular identifiers were discarded rather than binned into consensus sequences. CDR3 identification, clonotype clustering and error correction used MiTCR with a Q25 quality threshold and the strictest error-elimination algorithm. A nonparametric unseen species model with Euler transformation was used to estimate lower-bound total TCR beta diversity. The raw public data were reprocessed by TCRdb itself: fastp quality trimming at Q25, MiXCR clonotype calling, in-frame beta chains only. Identical CDR3 protein sequences are pooled into one entry, listed with their most common genes and DNA. These V and J calls derive from TCRdb rather than the authors' analysis. The sample includes hundreds of thousands of distinct CDR3 sequences, with 45% to 65% observed a single time. Of the sample, 30% to 45% falls within the top ten clones.

For this clonotype: Its antigen remains unidentified. Qualities for individual bases were not recorded, and no much larger clone is one base off.

V was cut back by 0 bases and J by 2 bases, leaving a gap of 12 bases between them. In the germline V gene, CDR1 corresponds to LGHNA and CDR2 to YNFKEQ. There are 16 amino acids in the CDR3, from cysteine to phenylalanine inclusive. Only CDR3 DNA is held: 48 bases, read in frame from base 1. The approximately 39 donors, aged roughly 6 to 95 years, were systemically healthy Caucasian individuals from Russia. Each donor gave approximately 9.3 milliliters of peripheral blood, collected into EDTA-treated Vacutainer tubes. PBMCs were isolated by Ficoll-Paque density-gradient centrifugation, with at least 6 million obtained per sample. Total RNA was extracted from PBMCs with Trizol reagent, with at least 6 micrograms obtained per sample. The percentages of naive CD45RAhigh/CD27high T cells were determined by flow cytometry on a PBMC aliquot from every donor.

Material: blood. This clonotype originated in a man between 60 and 75 years old in good health. The chain is assembled from TRBV4-2 and TRBJ2-3; the D gene assignment is ambiguous. The CDR3 region has the sequence CASSQDRGSNTDTQYF. The bases are TGTGCCAGCAGCCAAGATCGTGGTAGCAACACAGATACGCAGTATTTT.